This is a list of T cell receptor beta chains from one sample in a study of OX40 agonist ivuxolimab in advanced cancers. The data were produced by immunoSEQ multiplex PCR, yet TCRdb's version contains in-frame clones alone and is incomplete. The sample shows around 76,000 clones, around 86% of them seen only once. The material sequenced was CD4+ or CD8+ T cells sorted from blood, taken in a trial of the OX40 agonist ivuxolimab. All receptors derive from an adult with an advanced solid tumor such as melanoma, head and neck, liver or kidney cancer. CDR3s include the opening cysteine and the closing phenylalanine or tryptophan. Each record gives: D gene, clone size, J gene, V gene, CDR3 DNA, CDR3 protein. D genes are given only for firm matches. A row's size may be missing; if present it is once, few, many or a size class.

NA | NA | TRBJ2-3 | TRBV30 | TGTGCCTGGAGTTCCCCAGGGAACACAGATACGCAGTATTTT | CAWSSPGNTDTQYF
NA | NA | TRBJ2-3 | TRBV18 | TGTGCCAGCTCACCACGAGTGACTAGAGGCACAGATACGCAGTATTTT | CASSPRVTRGTDTQYF
TRBD2 | NA | TRBJ2-1 | TRBV30 | TGTGCCTGGAGTGTACGGCGGGAGTTGAAGTTCTTC | CAWSVRRELKFF
NA | NA | TRBJ2-3 | TRBV30 | TGTGCTTGGTGGTGGGGAGATACGCAGTATTTT | CAWWWGDTQYF
TRBD1 | NA | TRBJ1-5 | TRBV19 | TGTGCCAGACCCCCGGGACAGGGGAATCAGCCCCAGCATTTT | CARPPGQGNQPQHF
NA | few | TRBJ2-2 | TRBV11-2 | TGTGCCAGCAGTGAGGCGGGAACGGCCGGGGAGCTGTTTTTT | CASSEAGTAGELFF
TRBD1 | once | TRBJ2-2 | TRBV27 | TGTGCCAGCAGTCGCCTAAGGGACAGTGATACCGGGGAGCTGTTTTTT | CASSRLRDSDTGELFF
NA | NA | TRBJ1-3 | TRBV5-1 | TGCGCCAGCAGCTTAGGGCTCTCTGGAAACACCATATATTTT | CASSLGLSGNTIYF
NA | once | TRBJ2-6 | TRBV28 | TGTGCCAGCAGGGGCGGGACCGCCGGCTCTGGGGCCAACGTCCTGACTTTC | CASRGGTAGSGANVLTF
NA | NA | TRBJ2-7 | TRBV11-1 | TGTGCCAGCAGCTCCCAGGGTTACGAGCAGTACTTC | CASSSQGYEQYF
NA | NA | TRBJ1-5 | TRBV27 | TGTGCCAGCAGTTCCAAGGATAATCAGCCCCAGCATTTT | CASSSKDNQPQHF
TRBD1 | NA | TRBJ1-5 | TRBV19 | TGTGCCAGTTGGACAGGGAGCAATCAGCCCCAGCATTTT | CASWTGSNQPQHF
NA | NA | TRBJ1-1 | TRBV5-4 | TGTGCCAGCAGCTCCCTACGGGACGGGCAAGCTTTCTTT | CASSSLRDGQAFF
TRBD2 | once | TRBJ2-7 | TRBV28 | TGTGCCAGCAGTCTGACTAGCGGACAAGAGCAGTACTTC | CASSLTSGQEQYF
NA | NA | TRBJ2-1 | TRBV29-1 | TGCAGCCGAAGGGGGGGCTCCTACAATGAGCAGTTCTTC | CSRRGGSYNEQFF
TRBD1 | NA | TRBJ2-5 | TRBV9 | TGTGCCAGCAGCCCGGGACAGCAGAAAGAGACCCAGTACTTC | CASSPGQQKETQYF
NA | NA | TRBJ1-5 | TRBV25-1 | TGTGCCAGCAGCAGGGAAGGACGGCAGCCCCAGCATTTT | CASSREGRQPQHF
NA | NA | TRBJ2-4 | TRBV5-6 | TGTGCCAGCAGCTTGGGGGGAACAGTTCTAGCCAAAAACATTCAGTACTTC | CASSLGGTVLAKNIQYF
TRBD2 | once | TRBJ2-7 | TRBV27 | TGTGCCAGCAGGATGGGGACTAGCGTTTCCTACGAGCAGTACTTC | CASRMGTSVSYEQYF
TRBD1 | NA | TRBJ1-1 | TRBV30 | TGTGCCTTAAGCGGGACAGGGGCCACTGAAGCTTTCTTT | CALSGTGATEAFF
TRBD1 | many | TRBJ1-3 | TRBV6-1 | TGTGCCAGCAGGTGGGACAGGGGGTTAGTCAACACCATATATTTT | CASRWDRGLVNTIYF
TRBD2 | NA | TRBJ2-5 | TRBV28 | TGTGCCAGCAGTTTATGGACACTAGCGGGCGTTAGAGAGACCCAGTACTTC | CASSLWTLAGVRETQYF
NA | NA | TRBJ1-6 | TRBV28 | TGTGCGATACGCGGCTATACCGATAATTCACCCCTCCACTTT | CAIRGYTDNSPLHF
TRBD2 | NA | TRBJ2-1 | TRBV5-1 | TGCGCCAGCAGCTTGGGCCTAGCGGGATTAATGGGCTCCTACAATGAGCAGTTCTTC | CASSLGLAGLMGSYNEQFF
NA | NA | TRBJ2-5 | TRBV19 | TGTGCCAGTAGTATAGATAAGGATCGGAAGACCCAGTACTTC | CASSIDKDRKTQYF
TRBD2 | once | TRBJ2-1 | TRBV2 | TGTGCCAGCAGTGTCCTAGCGGGGTACAATGAGCAGTTCTTC | CASSVLAGYNEQFF
NA | NA | TRBJ2-1 | TRBV15 | TGTGCCACCAGCAGACTGGATTGGCAGTTCTTC | CATSRLDWQFF
NA | few | TRBJ1-2 | TRBV19 | TGTGCCAGTAGAGAGGAGATCTTGGGGGGAAATGGCTACACCTTC | CASREEILGGNGYTF
NA | NA | TRBJ2-3 | TRBV6-1 | TGTGCCAGCAGCGGCGGCGGGGCAGGGACAGATACGCAGTATTTT | CASSGGGAGTDTQYF
NA | NA | TRBJ2-7 | TRBV6-5 | TGTGCCAGCAGCAGGGACCCCCAACGCGACGAGCAGTACTTC | CASSRDPQRDEQYF
NA | NA | TRBJ1-4 | TRBV19 | TGTGCCAGTAAAGACTCCGCCCGAGCAAATGAAAAACTGTTTTTT | CASKDSARANEKLFF